The next 22 T cell receptor beta chains were all read from a single sample in a study of post-analysis software for immune sequencing data. Study-wide results and caveats: Controls showed lower frequencies than patients for roughly 5 TRBV segments, and TRBV5-6, TRBV5-1 and TRBV20-1 were among these.

The authors incorporated unique molecular identifiers into the TCR beta cDNA libraries. TCRdb itself ran the PCR reads through MiXCR, one entry per CDR3 protein. The sample has about 170,000 distinct CDR3 sequences; around 30% are singletons. Antigens of these TCRs are unknown. The specimen was blood. These receptors all come from a girl under 18 with multiple sclerosis.

Points on this clonotype: The junction differs from germline at one of its ends, possibly a read error. This chain uses TRBV5-1 with TRBJ2-1; D not certain. This CDR3 is 15 amino acids long. Germline V gives CDR1 SGHRS, CDR2 YFSETQ. This chain's CDR3 is CVSSLAGDFYNEQFF. CDR3 bases: TGCGTCAGCAGCTTGGCCGGAGACTTCTACAATGAGCAGTTCTTC.

This clonotype was detected only a few times. The chain has TRBV14 and TRBJ1-6; D uncertain. CDR1 and CDR2 from the germline V gene are SGHDN and FVKESK. CDR3 length: 13 amino acids. V lost 2 bases and J lost 16, with 15 bases in between. CDR3 sequence: CASSQLSALHLHF. The CDR3 coding sequence is TGTGCCAGCAGCCAATTGTCGGCCCTCCATCTCCACTTT.

Turning to this clonotype: A much larger clone lies one base from this, so it may be a read error. J is TRBJ2-1 and V is TRBV29-1; D is unresolved. The CDR3 totals 11 residues. From germline, CDR1 is SQVTM and CDR2 ANQGSEA. The CDR3 protein is CSVPTNNERFF. In nucleotides, the CDR3 is TGCAGCGTGCCAACTAACAATGAGCGGTTCTTC.

The CDR3 sequence is CASSLALGGSPLHF. The CDR3 region has the DNA TGTGCCAGCAGCTTAGCGCTTGGGGGGTCACCCCTCCACTTT. V is TRBV7-9 and J is TRBJ1-6; D is possibly TRBD1 (5 bases). CDR3 length equals 14 residues. V lost 0 bases and J 10 bases, leaving 10 bases between the germline ends. Germline CDR1 and CDR2: SEHNR and FQNEAQ (reference sequence).

Comments on this clonotype: At one end, the junction sequence differs from germline, possibly due to a read error. J is TRBJ1-5 and V is TRBV20-1, with 7 bases that match TRBD1. Germline V gene sequence: CDR1 DFQATT, CDR2 SNEGSKA (reference sequence). The CDR3 runs to 14 residues. The CDR3: CNAYTGDPLQPQHF. The CDR3 nucleotides read TGCAATGCTTACACAGGGGACCCTCTTCAGCCCCAGCATTTT.

This clonotype was counted ten times or more. V usage is TRBV7-9 and J usage is TRBJ2-4; 14 bases are shared with TRBD2. Trimming took 5 bases from V and 8 from J; bases not matched to a gene: 8. The length of the CDR3 is 16 residues. Germline CDR1 reads SEHNR; CDR2 reads FQNEAQ (reference sequence). Here the CDR3 reads CASSRTSGRSRDIQYF. For the CDR3, the DNA is TGTGCCAGCAGCCGGACTAGCGGGAGGTCTAGGGACATTCAGTACTTC.

The gene calls are TRBV6-1 and TRBJ2-1, with 14 positions matching TRBD2. J lost 0 bases, V lost 6 bases, and 4 bases had no gene match. CDR1 and CDR2 from the germline V gene are MNHNS and SASEGT. The length of the CDR3 is 17 residues. CDR3 DNA: TGTGCCAGCAGAAGACTAGCGGGGGGGAGCTCCTACAATGAGCAGTTCTTC. Translation: CASRRLAGGSSYNEQFF.

This clonotype has more than one count but fewer than ten. The gene calls are TRBV5-1 and TRBJ2-7, with TRBD1 matching over 11 bases. With V trimmed by 1 base and J by 3 bases, 3 bases remained unmatched. The CDR3 is made up of 15 amino acids. Germline V gene sequence: CDR1 SGHRS, CDR2 YFSETQ. The CDR3 DNA sequence: TGCGCCAGCAGCTTGCCGGGACAGGGGGTCTACGAGCAGTACTTC. It codes for CASSLPGQGVYEQYF.

This clonotype has just a few counts. This chain links TRBV7-8 with TRBJ2-1, with 14 bases identical to TRBD2. CDR1 is SGHVS, CDR2 FQNEAQ, per germline. J gave up 7 bases and V 7 bases, and 6 bases lay outside the gene matches. This CDR3 spans 15 amino acids. This chain's CDR3 is CASTGLAGEENEQFF. In DNA form, the CDR3 reads TGTGCCAGCACGGGACTAGCGGGAGAGGAAAATGAGCAGTTCTTC. Together with reference TRBV7-8 and TRBJ2-1, the CDR3 gives the full variable domain: GAGVSQSPRYKVAKRGQDVALRCDPISGHVSLFWYQQALGQGPEFLTYFQNEAQLDKSGLPSDRFFAERPEGSVSTLKIQRTQQEDSAVYLCASTGLAGEENEQFFGPGTRLTVL.

Here the CDR3 DNA reads TGTGCCAGCAGTCCTCACGAGCGAACTAGGAACTATGGCTACACCTTC. Translation: CASSPHERTRNYGYTF. V gene TRBV28 combines with J gene TRBJ1-2, with D uncertain. CDR3 size: 16 residues. V lost 5 bases, J lost 2 bases, and 18 bases lay in between. The germline V gene has CDR1 MDHEN and CDR2 SYDVKM.

About this clonotype itself: A much larger clone lies one base from this, so it may be a read error. The chain links TRBV20-1 to TRBJ2-5; no clear D. The CDR3 sequence is 13 residues long. Germline CDR1 and CDR2: DFQATT and SNEGSKA (reference sequence). Trimming took off 6 bases at V and 9 bases at J, with 20 bases between the two ends. The CDR3 is CSATKGPQEPQYF. The CDR3 DNA sequence: TGCAGTGCCACTAAAGGGCCTCAGGAGCCCCAGTACTTC.

Concerning this clonotype: A read error may be the cause here, since a much bigger clone is one base away. The chain combines TRBV12-3 or TRBV12-4 with TRBJ2-7; D is perhaps TRBD2 (6 bases). Trimming cost V 5 bases and J 7 bases, with 21 bases left between them. This CDR3 comprises 15 residues. This chain's CDR3 is CASSLDYLSYNEQYF. The CDR3 DNA follows: TGTGCCAGCAGTCTGGACTACCTCTCCTACAATGAGCAGTACTTC.

This clonotype was counted many times. The chain combines TRBV5-1 with TRBJ2-1; no firm D call. Germline lookup yields CDR1 SGHRS and CDR2 YFSETQ. This CDR3 spans 12 amino acids. The V end lost 5 bases, the J end lost 8 bases, and 11 bases lay between the germline ends. CDR3 amino acids: CASSGSLDEQFF. The CDR3 DNA reads TGCGCCAGCAGTGGTAGCCTCGATGAGCAGTTCTTC. The full variable domain, completed using reference TRBV5-1 and TRBJ2-1, is KAGVTQTPRYLIKTRGQQVTLSCSPISGHRSVSWYQQTPGQGLQFLFEYFSETQRNKGNFPGRFSGRQFSNSRSEMNVSTLELGDSALYLCASSGSLDEQFFGPGTRLTVL.

This clonotype was counted a few times. V gene TRBV24-1 combines with J gene TRBJ1-1, with TRBD1 matching 7 bases. The CDR3 loop spans 12 amino acids. J lost 11 bases, V lost 1 base, and 3 bases had no gene match. CDR1 and CDR2 from the germline V gene are KGHDR and SFDVKD. The chain's CDR3 is CATSDFKGQAFF. DNA of the CDR3: TGTGCCACCAGTGATTTTAAGGGACAGGCTTTCTTT.

This clonotype was recorded at least ten times. V gene TRBV20-1 combines with J gene TRBJ1-6; tentatively, D is TRBD1 (6 bases). The CDR3 is made up of 15 amino acids. V lost 6 bases and J lost 9, with 21 bases in between. CDR1 is DFQATT, CDR2 SNEGSKA, per germline (reference sequence). This CDR3 reads CSAGGVTGAVSPLHF. CDR3 in DNA: TGCAGTGCAGGGGGGGTAACAGGCGCGGTTTCACCCCTCCACTTT.

V is TRBV7-2 and J is TRBJ2-2; D is possibly TRBD1 (5 bases). The germline V gene has CDR1 SGHTA and CDR2 FQGNSA. Trimming left V 3 bases short and J 9 bases short, with 20 bases between. The CDR3 spans 16 residues. CDR3 sequence (DNA): TGTGCCAGCAGCTTCCCGTCGACCAGGGTATCAAGGGAGCTGTTTTTT. Translating gives CASSFPSTRVSRELFF.

On this clonotype: A much larger clone differs by one base, so this may be a read error. The chain's CDR3 is CAGSQGETQYF. In DNA, the CDR3 is TGTGCCGGCAGCCAAGGGGAGACCCAGTACTTC. The chain has TRBV3-1 and TRBJ2-5; the D is unclear. Germline V CDR1 and CDR2: LGHDT, YNNKEL (reference sequence). The CDR3 runs 11 residues.

This clonotype was seen ten or more times. The chain couples TRBV29-1 to TRBJ2-7, with D unclear. The CDR3 totals 13 residues. Trimming took off 6 bases at V and 1 base at J, with 13 bases between the two ends. Germline V lookup: CDR1 SQVTM, CDR2 ANQGSEA. This chain's CDR3 is CSVARGLSYEQYF. As DNA, the CDR3 is TGCAGCGTCGCTCGAGGCCTTTCCTACGAGCAGTACTTC.

The chain uses TRBV28 and TRBJ2-5; tentatively, D is TRBD1 or TRBD2 (5 bases each). Trimming left V 2 bases short and J 7 bases short, with 17 bases between. CDR3 size: 15 residues. Germline CDR1 reads MDHEN; CDR2 reads SYDVKM. CDR3 sequence (DNA): TGTGCCAGCAGTTTAATGGGGGTCAGGGCGGTGACCCAGTACTTC. Translation gives CASSLMGVRAVTQYF.

The chain employs TRBV25-1 and TRBJ2-1; perhaps TRBD1 as D (5 bases). V was shortened by 2 bases and J by 5 bases, with 7 bases between the two germline ends. Germline CDR1 is MGHDK and CDR2 is SYGVNS. This CDR3 has 13 residues. As DNA, the CDR3 is TGTGCCAGCAGTGAAGGGGCCCACAATGAGCAGTTCTTC. This encodes CASSEGAHNEQFF.

This clonotype has only a few counts. The chain joins TRBV20-1 to TRBJ2-3, with D hard to call. Germline lookup yields CDR1 DFQATT and CDR2 SNEGSKA (reference sequence). Trimming took 3 bases from V and 0 from J, leaving 10 bases between them. This CDR3 contains 14 residues. Written as DNA, the CDR3 is TGCAGTGCTAGGACGGCTCAGAGCACAGATACGCAGTATTTT. It yields the protein CSARTAQSTDTQYF.

This clonotype was found many times. This chain links TRBV20-1 with TRBJ2-5; D gene unclear. In germline, CDR1 is DFQATT, CDR2 SNEGSKA (reference sequence). Trimming removed 2 bases at V and 5 bases at J, with 6 bases between. This CDR3 is built from 11 residues. CDR3 amino acids: CSARPLETQYF. The CDR3 region has the DNA TGCAGTGCTAGACCTTTGGAGACCCAGTACTTC.